Here is one TCR beta chain with its context. In the study's own analysis: The authors estimated nucleated cell counts from reference gene primer amplification. The method was immunoSEQ multiplex PCR; TCRdb's version includes in-frame clones alone and lacks a portion of them. Clone size and the V and J calls come from that table; the DNA yielded D and trimming. The table includes tens of thousands of clones, 75% to 90% detected once. This sample stems from a study of blood T cell repertoires in COVID-19. Study summary: The samples span acute and convalescent COVID-19 from the United States, Italy and Spain.

V was cut by 4 bases and J by 7 bases, with 15 bases left in between. The CDR3 runs 14 residues. Per the germline V gene, CDR1 is KGHDR and CDR2 is SFDVKD. The sample comprised peripheral blood. The chain recombines TRBV24-1 with TRBJ1-2; no reliable D call. This receptor was taken from a human donor in a cohort sampled during active COVID-19. CDR3 DNA sequence: TGTGCCACCAGTGACCCCGGGAGGACGTTTGGCTACACCTTC. Translating it yields CATSDPGRTFGYTF.